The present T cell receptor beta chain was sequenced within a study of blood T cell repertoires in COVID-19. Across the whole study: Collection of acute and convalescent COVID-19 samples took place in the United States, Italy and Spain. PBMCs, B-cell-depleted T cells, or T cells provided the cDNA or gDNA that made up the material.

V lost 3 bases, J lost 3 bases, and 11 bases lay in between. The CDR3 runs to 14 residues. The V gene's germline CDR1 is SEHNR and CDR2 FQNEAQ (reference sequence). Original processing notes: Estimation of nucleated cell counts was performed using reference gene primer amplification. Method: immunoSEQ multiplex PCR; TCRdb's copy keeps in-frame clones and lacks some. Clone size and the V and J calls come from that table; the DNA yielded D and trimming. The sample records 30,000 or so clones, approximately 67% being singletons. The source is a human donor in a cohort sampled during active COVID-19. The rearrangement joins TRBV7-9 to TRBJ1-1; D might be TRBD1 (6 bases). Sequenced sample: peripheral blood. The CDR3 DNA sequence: TGTGCCAGCAGCTTTCGGGGGGCGGACACTGAAGCTTTCTTT. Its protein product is CASSFRGADTEAFF.